This T cell receptor beta chain was captured by sequencing in a study of blood T cell repertoires in COVID-19. Study information: From T cells, B-cell-depleted T cells, or PBMCs came the material, which was cDNA or gDNA.

Profiled with immunoSEQ multiplex PCR; TCRdb holds only in-frame clones, not every one. In the table there are 200,000 or so clones, 80% to 90% of which are singletons. Germline CDR1 SGHVS, CDR2 FNYEAQ. This CDR3 region has 18 residues. V lost 1 base and J lost 4, with 23 bases in between. Input material: peripheral blood. This sequence originates from a man in his forties who had recovered from COVID-19. The chain links TRBV7-6 to TRBJ2-7; D perhaps matches TRBD1 (5 bases). The CDR3 here is CASSLVPSTEAGVYEQYF. CDR3 nucleotide sequence: TGTGCCAGCAGCTTAGTACCCTCGACAGAAGCTGGGGTGTACGAGCAGTACTTC.